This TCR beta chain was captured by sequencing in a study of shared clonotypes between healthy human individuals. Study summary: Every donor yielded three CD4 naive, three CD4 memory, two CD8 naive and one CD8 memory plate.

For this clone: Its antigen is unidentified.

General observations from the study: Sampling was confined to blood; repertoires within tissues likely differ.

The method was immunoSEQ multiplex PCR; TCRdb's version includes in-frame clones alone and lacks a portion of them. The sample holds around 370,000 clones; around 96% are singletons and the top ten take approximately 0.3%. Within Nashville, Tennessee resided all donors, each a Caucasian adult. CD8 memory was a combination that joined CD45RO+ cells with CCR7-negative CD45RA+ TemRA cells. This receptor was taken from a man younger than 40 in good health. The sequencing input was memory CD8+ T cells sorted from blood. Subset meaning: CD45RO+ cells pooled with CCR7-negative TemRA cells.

CDR3 loop: CASSWAGGEAFF. The CDR3 DNA reads TGTGCCAGCAGTTGGGCAGGAGGGGAAGCTTTCTTT. The chain is built from TRBV27 and TRBJ1-1; no firm D call. The V gene's germline CDR1 is MNHEY and CDR2 SMNVEV (reference sequence). V was trimmed by 4 bases and J by 8 bases, leaving 11 bases between them. This CDR3 spans 12 amino acids.